This TCR beta chain came from a study of cytomegalovirus exposure and HLA in healthy donors. The study ran its PCR with 60 Vbeta and 13 Jbeta primers. TCRdb keeps only in-frame clones here, not all; method: immunoSEQ multiplex PCR. The table records about 120,000 clones, 74% of them present only once. Trimming stripped 5 bases from V and 3 bases from J, with 20 bases between. Germline V gene lookup returns CDR1 MDHEN and CDR2 SYDVKM. The CDR3 has 16 residues. This clone appeared a few times. Its antigen is not known. Study-level points and caveats: It was shown in a later analysis that HLA-associated TCR beta chains were more clonally expanded than other, equally common chains.

The sequenced sample consisted of PBMCs. This TCR derives from a human donor in good health. This chain links TRBV28 with TRBJ2-7; weak D call: TRBD1 (5 bases). For the CDR3, the DNA is TGTGCCAGCAGTCCTAATGGCAGGGAAATCCACTACGAGCAGTACTTC. It translates to CASSPNGREIHYEQYF.